This T cell receptor (beta chain) was retrieved from a study of preoperative IRX-2 immunotherapy in early breast cancer. V was pared by 6 bases and J by 2 bases, with 10 bases between. Germline values: CDR1 SQVTM, CDR2 ANQGSEA. This CDR3 is built from 12 residues. Libraries were prepared by immunoSEQ multiplex PCR; TCRdb keeps only in-frame clonotypes and omits some of them. Of about 98,000 clones listed, 75% to 90% were seen once; the top ten hold roughly 2%. The sample's treatment: preoperative locoregional IRX-2 cytokine immunotherapy. The sample consisted of tumor tissue, taken after IRX-2 immunotherapy. The source of this sequence is a human donor with breast cancer. V is TRBV29-1 and J is TRBJ2-5; tentative D call: TRBD1 (7 bases). Here the CDR3 DNA reads TGCAGCGTGGGGGGACAGCAAGAGACCCAGTACTTC. Its protein product is CSVGGQQETQYF.